A single T cell receptor (beta chain) is shown here with its context. The record originates from a study of shared clonotypes between healthy human individuals. The CDR3 runs 17 residues. The ends lost 1 base at V and 7 bases at J; junction bases unmatched: 10. Germline CDR1 and CDR2: MDHEN and SYDVKM. Profiling relied on immunoSEQ multiplex PCR, and the TCRdb table lists in-frame clones only, not all of them. The sample comprises 2 million to 2.5 million clones, about 92% of which are singletons, and under 0.45% rests with the top ten. V and J are TRBV28 and TRBJ2-5; 12 bases agree with TRBD2. The sequence derives from a man aged 18 to 30 in good health. Some clones in this sample may be carry-over from other donors' samples. Sequenced material: naive CD4+ T cells from PBMCs. Subset in this sample: CD45RA+ positively selected. DNA of the CDR3: TGTGCCAGCAGTTTATCTCCACTAGCGGGGGGATCGGGGACCCAGTACTTC. The encoded protein is CASSLSPLAGGSGTQYF. Full variable domain (missing parts from reference TRBV28 and TRBJ2-5): DVKVTQSSRYLVKRTGEKVFLECVQDMDHENMFWYRQDPGLGLRLIYFSYDVKMKEKGDIPEGYSVSREKKERFSLILESASTNQTSMYLCASSLSPLAGGSGTQYFGPGTRLLVL.